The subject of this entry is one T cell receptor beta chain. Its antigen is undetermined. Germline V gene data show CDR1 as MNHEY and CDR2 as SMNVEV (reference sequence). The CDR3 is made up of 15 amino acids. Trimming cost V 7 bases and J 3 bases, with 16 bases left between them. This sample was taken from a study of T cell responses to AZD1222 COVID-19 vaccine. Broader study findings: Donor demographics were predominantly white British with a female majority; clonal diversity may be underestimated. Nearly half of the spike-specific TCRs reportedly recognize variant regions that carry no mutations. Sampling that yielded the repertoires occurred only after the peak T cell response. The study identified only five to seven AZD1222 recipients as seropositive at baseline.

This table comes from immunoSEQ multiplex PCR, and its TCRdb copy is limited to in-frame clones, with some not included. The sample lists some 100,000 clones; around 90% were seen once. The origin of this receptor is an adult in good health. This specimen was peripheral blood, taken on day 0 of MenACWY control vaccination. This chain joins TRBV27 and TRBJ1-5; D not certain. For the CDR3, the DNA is TGTGCCAGCATGTATCGTGTGGGTCCCAATCAGCCCCAGCATTTT. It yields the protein CASMYRVGPNQPQHF.